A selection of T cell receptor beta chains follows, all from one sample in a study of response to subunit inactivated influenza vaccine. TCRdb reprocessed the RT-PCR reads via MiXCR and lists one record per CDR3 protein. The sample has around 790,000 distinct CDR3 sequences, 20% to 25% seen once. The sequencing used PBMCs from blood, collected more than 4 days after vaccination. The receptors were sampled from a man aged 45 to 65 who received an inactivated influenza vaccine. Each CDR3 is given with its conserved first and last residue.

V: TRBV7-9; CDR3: CASSPWDRADEQYF
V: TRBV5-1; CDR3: CASSYGDAGETQYF
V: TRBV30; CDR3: CAWSVLASRSNEQFF
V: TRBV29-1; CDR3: CSVTRDRASSITDTQYF
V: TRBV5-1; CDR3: CASSWDRGNADTQYF
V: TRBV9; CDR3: CASSVDAGGSYNEQFF
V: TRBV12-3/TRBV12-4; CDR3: CASSFFAVGSPLHF
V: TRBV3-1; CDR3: CASSPSGRGGGGQPQHF
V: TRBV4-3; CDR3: CASSQDEVGYNEQFF
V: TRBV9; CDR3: CASSVATGQGINIQYF
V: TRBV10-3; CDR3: CAIWTEVYGYTF
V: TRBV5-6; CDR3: CASSYPGNSYEQYF
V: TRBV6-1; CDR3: CASSWDKNTGELFF
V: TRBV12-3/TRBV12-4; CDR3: CASRIAGTYNEQFF
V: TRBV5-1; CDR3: CASSLGGRQHNSPLHF
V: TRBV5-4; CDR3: CASSLGQNHNEKLFF
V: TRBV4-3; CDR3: CASSHEDRVGDTQYF
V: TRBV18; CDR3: CASSPLKTVNGNTIYF
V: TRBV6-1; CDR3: CASSEAATVLSYNEQFF
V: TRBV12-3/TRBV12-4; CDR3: CASSFLVGSGYNEQFF
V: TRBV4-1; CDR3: CASSQEVGYGYTF
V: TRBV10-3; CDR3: CAISGTSASSYNEQFF
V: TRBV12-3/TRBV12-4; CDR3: CASSLDSLAARTHTDTQYF
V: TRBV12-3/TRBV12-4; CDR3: CASSFGQGAFTEAFF
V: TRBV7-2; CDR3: CASSLEDRGPPQHF
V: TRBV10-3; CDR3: CAISTGANEKLFF
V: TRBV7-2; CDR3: CASTPGGAGGKETQYF
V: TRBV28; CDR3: CASSLGIETQYF
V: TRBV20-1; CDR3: CSARDSRGALKNIQYF
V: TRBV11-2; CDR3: CASSLYGPLAGGADTQYF
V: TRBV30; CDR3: CAWSPSHRFYEQYF
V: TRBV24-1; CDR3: CATSDSGRLTGELFF
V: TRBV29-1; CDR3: CSVSTSSGANVLTF
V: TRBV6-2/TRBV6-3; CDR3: CASKRSGRWAGELFF
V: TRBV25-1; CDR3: CASSGGQRDGYTF
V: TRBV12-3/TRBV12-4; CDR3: CASIQGVLNAEAFF
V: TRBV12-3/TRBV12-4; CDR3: CASSLAAGGSYEQYF
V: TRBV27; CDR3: CASSSSVAGGVYEQYF
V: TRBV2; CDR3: CASSERDRVHYEQYF
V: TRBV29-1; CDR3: CSVSVGGRANNEQFF
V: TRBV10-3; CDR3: CAISESSGRAGEQYF
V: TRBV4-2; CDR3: CASSQDPNEKLFF
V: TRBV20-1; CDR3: CSASIAGVETQYF
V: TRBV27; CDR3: CASSAAYTEAFF
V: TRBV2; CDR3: CASSYRGHEQYF
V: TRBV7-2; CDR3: CASQTGQGKSMEQYF
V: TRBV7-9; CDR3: CATSQGFANTGELFF
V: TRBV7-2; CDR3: CASSPGRGAVEQYF
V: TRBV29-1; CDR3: CSVWGMGETQYF
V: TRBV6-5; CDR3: CASSLGQRHTEAFF
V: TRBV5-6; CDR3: CASSRGGTGVYNEQFF
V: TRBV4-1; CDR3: CASSQVVTYSLGVKNIQYF
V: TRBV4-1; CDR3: CASSPIGNSGANVLTF
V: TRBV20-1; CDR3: CSARPTGGIGNQPQHF